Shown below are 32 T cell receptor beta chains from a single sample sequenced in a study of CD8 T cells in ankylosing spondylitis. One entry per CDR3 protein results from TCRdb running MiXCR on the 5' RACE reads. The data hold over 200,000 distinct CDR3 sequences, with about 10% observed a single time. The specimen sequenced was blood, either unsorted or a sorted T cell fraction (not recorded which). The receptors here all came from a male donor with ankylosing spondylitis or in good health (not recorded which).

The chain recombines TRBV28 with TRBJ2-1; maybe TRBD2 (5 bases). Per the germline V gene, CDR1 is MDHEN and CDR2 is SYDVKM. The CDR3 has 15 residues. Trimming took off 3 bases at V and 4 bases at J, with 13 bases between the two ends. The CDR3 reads CASSFGGGNYNEQFF. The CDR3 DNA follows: TGTGCCAGCAGTTTTGGAGGCGGTAATTACAATGAGCAGTTCTTC. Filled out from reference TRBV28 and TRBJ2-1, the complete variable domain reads DVKVTQSSRYLVKRTGEKVFLECVQDMDHENMFWYRQDPGLGLRLIYFSYDVKMKEKGDIPEGYSVSREKKERFSLILESASTNQTSMYLCASSFGGGNYNEQFFGPGTRLTVL.

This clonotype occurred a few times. CDR3 in DNA: TGTGCCAGCAGCCCCCTTGGTAGCGGGTTCTCAGGGCAGCTGTACTTC. Translation: CASSPLGSGFSGQLYF. The V call is TRBV7-6, the J call TRBJ2-4; 7 nucleotides align to TRBD2. Germline CDR1 SGHVS, CDR2 FNYEAQ. This CDR3 has 16 residues. With V trimmed by 5 bases and J by 15 bases, 22 bases remained unmatched.

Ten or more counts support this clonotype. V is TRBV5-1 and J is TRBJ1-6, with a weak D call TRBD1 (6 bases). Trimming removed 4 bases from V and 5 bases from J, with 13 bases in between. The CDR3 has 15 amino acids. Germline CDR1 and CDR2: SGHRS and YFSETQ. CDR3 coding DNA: TGCGCCAGCAGCGAAACGACAGGAGATAATTCACCCCTCCACTTT. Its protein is CASSETTGDNSPLHF.

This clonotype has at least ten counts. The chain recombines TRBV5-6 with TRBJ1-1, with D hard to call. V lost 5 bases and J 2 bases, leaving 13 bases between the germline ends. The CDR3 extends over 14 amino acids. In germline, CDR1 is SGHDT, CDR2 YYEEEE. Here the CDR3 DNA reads TGTGCCAGCAGAAGACCGGGAGTAAACACTGAAGCTTTCTTT. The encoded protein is CASRRPGVNTEAFF. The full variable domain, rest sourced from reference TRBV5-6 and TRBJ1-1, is DAGVTQSPTHLIKTRGQQVTLRCSPKSGHDTVSWYQQALGQGPQFIFQYYEEEERQRGNFPDRFSGHQFPNYSSELNVNALLLGDSALYLCASRRPGVNTEAFFGQGTRLTVV.

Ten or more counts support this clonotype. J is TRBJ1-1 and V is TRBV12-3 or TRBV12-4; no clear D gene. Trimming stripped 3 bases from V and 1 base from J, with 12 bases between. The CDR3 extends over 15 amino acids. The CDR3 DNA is TGTGCCAGCAGTTTGTTCGGGGAGGGGAACACTGAAGCTTTCTTT. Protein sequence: CASSLFGEGNTEAFF.

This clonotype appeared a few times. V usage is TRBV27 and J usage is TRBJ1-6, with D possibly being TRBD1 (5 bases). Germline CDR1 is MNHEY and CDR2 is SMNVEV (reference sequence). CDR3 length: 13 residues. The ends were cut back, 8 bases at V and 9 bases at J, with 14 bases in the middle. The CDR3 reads CASSWDGRSPLHF. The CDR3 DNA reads TGTGCCAGCTCCTGGGACGGACGTTCACCCCTCCACTTT.

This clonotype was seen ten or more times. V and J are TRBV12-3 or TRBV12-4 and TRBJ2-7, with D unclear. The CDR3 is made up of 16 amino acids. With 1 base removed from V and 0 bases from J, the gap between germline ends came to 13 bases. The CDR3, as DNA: TGTGCCAGCAGTTTAGAGGGTTACAGCCCCTCCTACGAGCAGTACTTC. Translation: CASSLEGYSPSYEQYF.

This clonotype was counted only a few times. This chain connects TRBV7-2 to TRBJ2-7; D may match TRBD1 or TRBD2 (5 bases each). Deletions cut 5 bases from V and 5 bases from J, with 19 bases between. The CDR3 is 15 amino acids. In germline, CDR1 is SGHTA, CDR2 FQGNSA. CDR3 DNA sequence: TGTGCCAGCAGCACGAGGGACGGGCGCTTAGACGAGCAGTACTTC. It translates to CASSTRDGRLDEQYF.

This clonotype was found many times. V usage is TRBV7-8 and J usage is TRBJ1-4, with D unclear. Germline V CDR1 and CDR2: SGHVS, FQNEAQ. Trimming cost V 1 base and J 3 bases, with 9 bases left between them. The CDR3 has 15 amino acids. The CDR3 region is CASSLVLGPNEKLFF. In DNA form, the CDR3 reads TGTGCCAGCAGCTTAGTATTAGGGCCTAATGAAAAACTGTTTTTT.

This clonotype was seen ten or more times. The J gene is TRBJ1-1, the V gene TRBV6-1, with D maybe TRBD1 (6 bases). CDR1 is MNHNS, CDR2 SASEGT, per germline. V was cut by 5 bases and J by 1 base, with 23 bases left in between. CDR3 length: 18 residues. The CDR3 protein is CASSRIARSGTPNTEAFF. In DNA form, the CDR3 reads TGTGCCAGCAGTCGTATCGCCCGATCCGGGACACCGAACACTGAAGCTTTCTTT.

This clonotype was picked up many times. Written as DNA, the CDR3 is TGCAGCGTCGGCGGACACCAAGGGAATCAGCCCCAGCATTTT. It translates to CSVGGHQGNQPQHF. The chain employs TRBV29-1 and TRBJ1-5; D is perhaps TRBD1 (5 bases). Trimming stripped 6 bases from V and 4 bases from J, with 16 bases between. In germline, CDR1 is SQVTM, CDR2 ANQGSEA. The CDR3 is 14 amino acids.

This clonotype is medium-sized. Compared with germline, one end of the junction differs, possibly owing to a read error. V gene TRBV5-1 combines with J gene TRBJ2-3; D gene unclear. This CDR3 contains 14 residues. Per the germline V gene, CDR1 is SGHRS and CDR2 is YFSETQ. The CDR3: CASSLGGSTDTQYF. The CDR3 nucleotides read TGTGCCAGCAGTTTAGGTGGCAGCACAGATACGCAGTATTTT.

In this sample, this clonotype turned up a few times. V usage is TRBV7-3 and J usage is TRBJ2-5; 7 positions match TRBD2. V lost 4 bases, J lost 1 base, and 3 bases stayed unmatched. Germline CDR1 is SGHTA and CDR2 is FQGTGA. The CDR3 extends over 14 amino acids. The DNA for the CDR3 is TGTGCCAGCAGCTCGGGACTAACCCAAGAGACCCAGTACTTC. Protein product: CASSSGLTQETQYF.

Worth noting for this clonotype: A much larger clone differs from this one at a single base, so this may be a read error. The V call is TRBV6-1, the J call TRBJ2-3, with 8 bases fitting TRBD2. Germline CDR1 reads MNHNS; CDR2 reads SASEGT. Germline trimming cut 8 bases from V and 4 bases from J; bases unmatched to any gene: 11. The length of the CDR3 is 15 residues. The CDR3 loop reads CASCSSNGGADTQYF. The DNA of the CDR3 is TGTGCCAGCTGCTCGTCTAACGGGGGGGCAGATACGCAGTATTTT.

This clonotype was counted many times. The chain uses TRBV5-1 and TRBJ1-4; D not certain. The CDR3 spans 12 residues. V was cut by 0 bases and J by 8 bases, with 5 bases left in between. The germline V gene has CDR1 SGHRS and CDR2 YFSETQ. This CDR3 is CASSLDREKLFF. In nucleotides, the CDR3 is TGCGCCAGCAGCTTGGACAGAGAAAAACTGTTTTTT.

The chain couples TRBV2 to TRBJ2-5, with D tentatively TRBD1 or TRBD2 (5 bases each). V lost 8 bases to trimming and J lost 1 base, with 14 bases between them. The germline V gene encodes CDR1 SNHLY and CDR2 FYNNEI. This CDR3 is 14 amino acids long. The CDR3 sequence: CASARGALQETQYF. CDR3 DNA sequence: TGTGCCAGCGCCAGAGGGGCTCTCCAAGAGACCCAGTACTTC. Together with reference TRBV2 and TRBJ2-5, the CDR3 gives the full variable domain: EPEVTQTPSHQVTQMGQEVILRCVPISNHLYFYWYRQILGQKVEFLVSFYNNEISEKSEIFDDQFSVERPDGSNFTLKIRSTKLEDSAMYFCASARGALQETQYFGPGTRLLVL.

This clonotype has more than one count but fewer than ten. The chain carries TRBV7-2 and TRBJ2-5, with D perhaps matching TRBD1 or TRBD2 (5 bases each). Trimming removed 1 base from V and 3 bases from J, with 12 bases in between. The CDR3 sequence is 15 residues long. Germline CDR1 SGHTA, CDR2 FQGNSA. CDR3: CASSLDGDQEETQYF. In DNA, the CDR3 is TGTGCCAGCAGCTTAGATGGGGACCAGGAAGAGACCCAGTACTTC.

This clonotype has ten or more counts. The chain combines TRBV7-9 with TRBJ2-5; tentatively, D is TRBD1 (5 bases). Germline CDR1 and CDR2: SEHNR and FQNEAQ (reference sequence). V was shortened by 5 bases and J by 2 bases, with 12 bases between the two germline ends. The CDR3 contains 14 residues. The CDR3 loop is CASSQGAVQETQYF. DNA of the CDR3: TGTGCCAGCAGCCAAGGGGCAGTACAAGAGACCCAGTACTTC.

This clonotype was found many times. CDR3 sequence (DNA): TGTGCCAGCAGTCCGGGGGGGGCGCGTGGAAACACCATATATTTT. Translated: CASSPGGARGNTIYF. The V and J genes are TRBV12-3 or TRBV12-4 and TRBJ1-3; possible D gene TRBD1, 6 bases. The CDR3 is 15 residues long. The V and J ends lost 5 bases and 3 bases respectively, with 14 bases between them.

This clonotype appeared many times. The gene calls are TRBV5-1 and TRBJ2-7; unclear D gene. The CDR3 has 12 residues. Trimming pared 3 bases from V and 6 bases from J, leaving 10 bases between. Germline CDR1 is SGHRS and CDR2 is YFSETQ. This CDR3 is CASSSQDREQYF. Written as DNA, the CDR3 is TGCGCCAGCAGCTCTCAGGACCGCGAGCAGTACTTC.

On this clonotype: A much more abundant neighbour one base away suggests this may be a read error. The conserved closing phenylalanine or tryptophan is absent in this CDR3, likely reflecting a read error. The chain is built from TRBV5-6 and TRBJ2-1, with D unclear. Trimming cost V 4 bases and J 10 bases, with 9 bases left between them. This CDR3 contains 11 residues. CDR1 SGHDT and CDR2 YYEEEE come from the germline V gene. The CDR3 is CASSLAAEQFI. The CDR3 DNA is TGTGCCAGCAGCCTGGCCGCGGAGCAGTTCATC.

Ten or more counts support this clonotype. The CDR3 loop reads CASSSGTGNSNGYTF. The CDR3 DNA follows: TGTGCCAGCAGTAGCGGGACAGGGAACTCAAATGGCTACACCTTC. This chain connects TRBV6-1 to TRBJ1-2; 9 nucleotides agree with TRBD1. CDR1 is MNHNS, CDR2 SASEGT, per germline. The ends lost 5 bases at V and 6 bases at J; junction bases unmatched: 10. The CDR3 length is 15 residues.

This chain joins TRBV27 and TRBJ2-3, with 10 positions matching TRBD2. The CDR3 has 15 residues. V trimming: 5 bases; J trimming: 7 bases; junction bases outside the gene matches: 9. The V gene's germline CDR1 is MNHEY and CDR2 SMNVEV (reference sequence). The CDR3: CASSRSGGAGNTQYF. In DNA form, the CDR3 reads TGTGCCAGCAGTCGGAGCGGGGGGGCCGGGAATACGCAGTATTTT.

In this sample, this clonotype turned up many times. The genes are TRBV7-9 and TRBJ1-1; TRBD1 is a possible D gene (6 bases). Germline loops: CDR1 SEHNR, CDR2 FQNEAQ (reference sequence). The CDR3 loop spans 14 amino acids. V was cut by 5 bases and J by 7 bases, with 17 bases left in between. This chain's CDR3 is CASSNEQGLDEAFF. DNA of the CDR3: TGTGCCAGCAGCAACGAACAGGGTTTGGATGAAGCTTTCTTT.

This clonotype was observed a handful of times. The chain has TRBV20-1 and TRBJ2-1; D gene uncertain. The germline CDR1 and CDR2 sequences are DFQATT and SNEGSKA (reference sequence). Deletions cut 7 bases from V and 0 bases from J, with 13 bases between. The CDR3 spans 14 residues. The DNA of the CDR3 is TGCAGTGTCGTAACTCAAAGCTCCTACAATGAGCAGTTCTTC. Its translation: CSVVTQSSYNEQFF.

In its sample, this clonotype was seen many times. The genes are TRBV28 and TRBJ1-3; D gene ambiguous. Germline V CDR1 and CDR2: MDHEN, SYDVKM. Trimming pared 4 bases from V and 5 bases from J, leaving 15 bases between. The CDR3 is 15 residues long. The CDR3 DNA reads TGTGCCAGCAGTTCCCAGACCCGACGCCGAAACACCATATATTTT. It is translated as CASSSQTRRRNTIYF. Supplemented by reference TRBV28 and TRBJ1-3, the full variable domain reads DVKVTQSSRYLVKRTGEKVFLECVQDMDHENMFWYRQDPGLGLRLIYFSYDVKMKEKGDIPEGYSVSREKKERFSLILESASTNQTSMYLCASSSQTRRRNTIYFGEGSWLTVV.

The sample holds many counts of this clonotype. Here the CDR3 reads CASSVQDNEQFF. Here the CDR3 DNA reads TGTGCCAGCAGCGTGCAAGACAATGAGCAGTTCTTC. V is TRBV9 and J is TRBJ2-1; no reliable D call. V was cut by 2 bases and J by 5 bases, with 5 bases left in between. The germline V gene encodes CDR1 SGDLS and CDR2 YYNGEE. CDR3 size: 12 residues. Together with reference TRBV9 and TRBJ2-1, the CDR3 gives the full variable domain: DSGVTQTPKHLITATGQRVTLRCSPRSGDLSVYWYQQSLDQGLQFLIQYYNGEERAKGNILERFSAQQFPDLHSELNLSSLELGDSALYFCASSVQDNEQFFGPGTRLTVL.

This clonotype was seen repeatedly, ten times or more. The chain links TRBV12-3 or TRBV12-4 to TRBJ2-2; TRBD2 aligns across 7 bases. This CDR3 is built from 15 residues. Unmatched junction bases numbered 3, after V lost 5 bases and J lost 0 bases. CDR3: CASSPRGANTGELFF. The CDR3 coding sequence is TGTGCCAGCAGTCCCCGGGGGGCGAACACCGGGGAGCTGTTTTTT.

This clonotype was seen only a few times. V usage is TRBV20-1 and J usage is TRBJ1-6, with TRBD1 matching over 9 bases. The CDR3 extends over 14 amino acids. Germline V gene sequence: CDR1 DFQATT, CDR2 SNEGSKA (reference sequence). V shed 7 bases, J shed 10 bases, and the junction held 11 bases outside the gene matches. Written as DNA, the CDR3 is TGCAGTGGATACATACAGGGGGCAGGCTCACCCCTCCACTTT. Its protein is CSGYIQGAGSPLHF.

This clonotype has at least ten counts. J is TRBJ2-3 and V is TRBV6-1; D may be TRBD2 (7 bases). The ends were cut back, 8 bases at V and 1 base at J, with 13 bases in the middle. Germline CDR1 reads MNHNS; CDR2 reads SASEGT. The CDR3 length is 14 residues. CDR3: CASHREGGTDTQYF. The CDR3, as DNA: TGTGCCAGCCACAGGGAGGGGGGCACAGATACGCAGTATTTT.

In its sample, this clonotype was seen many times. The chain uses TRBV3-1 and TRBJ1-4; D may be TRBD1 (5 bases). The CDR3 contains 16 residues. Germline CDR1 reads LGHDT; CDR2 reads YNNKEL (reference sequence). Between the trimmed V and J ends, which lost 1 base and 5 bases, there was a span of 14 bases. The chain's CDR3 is CASSQVGYRRNEKLFF. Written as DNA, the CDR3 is TGTGCCAGCAGCCAAGTTGGGTACAGGAGGAATGAAAAACTGTTTTTT. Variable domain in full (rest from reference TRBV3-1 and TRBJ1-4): DTAVSQTPKYLVTQMGNDKSIKCEQNLGHDTMYWYKQDSKKFLKIMFSYNNKELIINETVPNRFSPKSPDKAHLNLHINSLELGDSAVYFCASSQVGYRRNEKLFFGSGTQLSVL.

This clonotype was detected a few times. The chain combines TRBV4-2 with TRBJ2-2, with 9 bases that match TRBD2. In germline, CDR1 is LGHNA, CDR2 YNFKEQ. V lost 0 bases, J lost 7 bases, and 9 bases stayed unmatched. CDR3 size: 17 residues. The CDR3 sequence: CASSQDLRGGQVGELFF. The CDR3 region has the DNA TGTGCCAGCAGCCAAGATCTGCGGGGGGGCCAGGTCGGGGAGCTGTTTTTT.